This T cell receptor (beta chain) derives from a study of OX40 agonist ivuxolimab in advanced cancers. Study information: An anti-OX40 (CD134) antibody with agonistic activity, ivuxolimab, was administered to patients. There were three patients with partial responses, one having hepatocellular carcinoma and two cutaneous melanoma.

Remarks on this clone: The antigen is not known.

Trimming took off 5 bases at V and 6 bases at J, with 15 bases between the two ends. The CDR3 extends over 14 amino acids. CDR1 and CDR2 from the germline V gene are SGHTA and FQGNSA. TCRdb's copy holds only in-frame clones and misses some; the assay was immunoSEQ multiplex PCR. The table includes 75,000 to 90,000 clones, roughly 92% detected once. Study results and caveats: Clonal expansion from baseline to week 6 occurred in both CD4+ and CD8+ T cells.

Sequences were derived from CD4+ or CD8+ T cells sorted from blood, sampled in a trial of the OX40 agonist ivuxolimab. The receptor's source is an adult with an advanced solid tumor such as melanoma, head and neck, liver or kidney cancer. The chain links TRBV7-2 to TRBJ2-3; no reliable D call. The CDR3 here is CASSQTPGADTQYF. CDR3 nucleotide sequence: TGTGCCAGCAGCCAAACTCCAGGTGCGGATACGCAGTATTTT.